One sample yielded the 28 T cell receptor beta chains listed below, sequenced in a study of a mutant IDH1 vaccine in newly diagnosed glioma. Clones were sequenced by immunoSEQ multiplex PCR, and TCRdb holds only the in-frame ones, with some missing. Seen here are about 94,000 clones, 89% observed once, and the top ten hold around 0.77%. Indicated time point: week 47, end of study. Doses of 300 ug of mutant IDH1 20-mer peptide were given with topical imiquimod. The antigens these receptors bind are not known. Sample: PBMCs, taken from a glioma patient whose treatment included an IDH1 peptide vaccine. The receptor set was obtained from a woman in her fifties or sixties with glioma.

Comment on this clone: An end of the junction differs from the germline gene, which may be a read error. The chain is built from TRBV7-7 and TRBJ2-3; D possibly matches TRBD1 or TRBD2 (5 bases each). Germline V gene data show CDR1 as SSHAT and CDR2 as FNYEAQ (reference sequence). This CDR3 spans 13 amino acids. The CDR3 nucleotides are TGTGCTAGCAGCTTAGAGGGGACAGATACGCAGTATTTT. The encoded protein is CASSLEGTDTQYF.

The chain has TRBV9 and TRBJ2-5; D is unresolved. In germline, CDR1 is SGDLS, CDR2 YYNGEE. This CDR3 comprises 14 residues. Trimming removed 0 bases from V and 2 bases from J, with 8 bases in between. The DNA for the CDR3 is TGTGCCAGCAGCGTAGAGTGGGCACAAGAGACCCAGTACTTC. Protein product: CASSVEWAQETQYF.

This clone was detected only once. The V call is TRBV5-1, the J call TRBJ1-4; 7 nucleotides match TRBD1. There are 15 residues in the CDR3. V gave up 7 bases and J gave up 5 bases; unmatched junction bases: 11. Germline V gene sequence: CDR1 SGHRS, CDR2 YFSETQ. CDR3 bases: TGCGCCAGCCACCAAGGGACAGTTAAAAATGAAAAACTGTTTTTT. Its protein is CASHQGTVKNEKLFF. Supplemented by reference TRBV5-1 and TRBJ1-4, the full variable domain reads KAGVTQTPRYLIKTRGQQVTLSCSPISGHRSVSWYQQTPGQGLQFLFEYFSETQRNKGNFPGRFSGRQFSNSRSEMNVSTLELGDSALYLCASHQGTVKNEKLFFGSGTQLSVL.

The J gene is TRBJ2-7, the V gene TRBV7-9, with D possibly matching TRBD2 (6 bases). The CDR3 has 15 residues. V dropped 5 bases and J dropped 5 bases, with 19 bases sitting between them. Germline values: CDR1 SEHNR, CDR2 FQNEAQ (reference sequence). As DNA, the CDR3 is TGTGCCAGCAGCACCCGACTAGGTATAGGGGACGAGCAGTACTTC. Protein sequence: CASSTRLGIGDEQYF.

The V gene is TRBV9, the J gene TRBJ2-7; the D is unclear. CDR3 length: 14 amino acids. Trimming stripped 0 bases from V and 4 bases from J, with 11 bases between. CDR1 is SGDLS and CDR2 is YYNGEE in the germline V gene. CDR3 in amino acids: CASSVGNAGYEQYF. The CDR3 nucleotides read TGTGCCAGCAGCGTAGGAAACGCCGGGTACGAGCAGTACTTC.

The chain carries TRBV11-3 and TRBJ2-1; 10 nucleotides agree with TRBD2. The length of the CDR3 is 15 residues. V shed 5 bases and J 7 bases; nucleotides not matched to a gene: 8. The germline V gene has CDR1 SGHNT and CDR2 YENEEA. The CDR3 bases are TGTGCCAGCAGCCCTCTAGCGGGAGCGGGGAATGAGCAGTTCTTC. Residues: CASSPLAGAGNEQFF. The full variable domain, rest sourced from reference TRBV11-3 and TRBJ2-1, is EAGVVQSPRYKIIEKKQPVAFWCNPISGHNTLYWYLQNLGQGPELLIRYENEEAVDDSQLPKDRFSAERLKGVDSTLKIQPAELGDSAVYLCASSPLAGAGNEQFFGPGTRLTVL.

This clone was counted a single time. This rearrangement joins TRBV6-5 to TRBJ2-7; 11 nucleotides line up with TRBD2. Germline CDR1 and CDR2: MNHEY and SVGAGI. Unmatched junction bases numbered 7, after V lost 5 bases and J lost 4 bases. This CDR3 contains 15 residues. The CDR3 here is CASSPGLAEGYEQYF. The CDR3, as DNA: TGTGCCAGCAGTCCGGGACTAGCGGAGGGATACGAGCAGTACTTC.

The chain links TRBV19 to TRBJ1-1; a possible D gene is TRBD1 (6 bases). CDR1 and CDR2 from the germline V gene are LNHDA and SQIVND (reference sequence). The CDR3 is 13 amino acids. V was shortened by 5 bases and J by 5 bases, with 12 bases between the two germline ends. CDR3 loop: CASSFRGGTEAFF. CDR3 nucleotide sequence: TGTGCCAGTAGTTTTAGAGGGGGGACTGAAGCTTTCTTT. Based on the CDR3 plus reference TRBV19 and TRBJ1-1, the full variable domain is DGGITQSPKYLFRKEGQNVTLSCEQNLNHDAMYWYRQDPGQGLRLIYYSQIVNDFQKGDIAEGYSVSREKKESFPLTVTSAQKNPTAFYLCASSFRGGTEAFFGQGTRLTVV.

The V call is TRBV7-9, the J call TRBJ1-3; D remains unclear. Germline V gene lookup returns CDR1 SEHNR and CDR2 FQNEAQ (reference sequence). The CDR3 totals 12 residues. V was cut by 3 bases and J by 9 bases, with 9 bases left in between. The CDR3 loop reads CASSFEGGTIYF. The CDR3 DNA reads as TGTGCCAGCAGCTTCGAGGGCGGCACCATATATTTT.

The V gene is TRBV10-1, the J gene TRBJ1-2; 11 bases line up with TRBD1. Germline CDR1 WNHNN, CDR2 SYGVQD (reference sequence). The CDR3 extends over 14 amino acids. V lost 6 bases and J lost 4; bases outside the gene matches: 4. CDR3 loop: CASSPGTGGYGYTF. In DNA form, the CDR3 reads TGCGCCAGCAGCCCCGGGACAGGGGGCTATGGCTACACCTTC.

The J gene is TRBJ1-1, the V gene TRBV30; no clear D gene. Trimming left V 2 bases short and J 13 bases short, with 14 bases between. In germline, CDR1 is GTSNPN, CDR2 SVGIG (reference sequence). The CDR3 is 11 amino acids. The CDR3 spells CAWSLRREGFF. The CDR3 DNA sequence: TGTGCCTGGAGTCTACGACGGGAGGGTTTCTTT.

The rearrangement uses TRBV5-4 and TRBJ1-4; 7 nucleotides line up with TRBD1. The CDR3 covers 15 residues. CDR1 and CDR2 (germline): SGHNT, YYREEE (reference sequence). Germline trimming cut 4 bases from V and 3 bases from J; bases unmatched to any gene: 6. The CDR3: CASSVTGMSNEKLFF. The CDR3 DNA reads as TGTGCCAGCAGCGTGACAGGGATGTCTAATGAAAAACTGTTTTTT.

The gene calls are TRBV5-1 and TRBJ2-5; D might be TRBD2 (6 bases). The end of the DNA aligns better with TRBJ2-7, so the J call may be wrong. This CDR3 is 13 amino acids long. CDR1 SGHRS and CDR2 YFSETQ come from the germline V gene. The CDR3 here is CASSFGGTYEQYF. The CDR3 nucleotides are TGCGCCAGCAGCTTCGGCGGGACCTACGAGCAGTACTTC.

This rearrangement joins TRBV7-6 to TRBJ2-5; the D gene is possibly TRBD1 (7 bases). V lost 1 base and J lost 4, with 13 bases in between. The CDR3 spans 15 residues. Germline V gene lookup returns CDR1 SGHVS and CDR2 FNYEAQ. For the CDR3, the DNA is TGTGCCAGCAGCTTAGGCGGAGGGGGCGGAGAGACCCAGTACTTC. Protein product: CASSLGGGGGETQYF.

The gene calls are TRBV23-1 and TRBJ2-5, with unresolved D. The DNA end is a closer match to TRBJ2-7, so the J assignment may be wrong. TRBV23-1 qualifies as an ORF whose function is uncertain. This CDR3 has 14 residues. The CDR3 here is CASSQSDGPYEQYF. In nucleotides, the CDR3 is TGCGCCAGCAGTCAATCGGACGGACCCTACGAGCAGTACTTC.

The chain has TRBV28 and TRBJ1-2; unclear D gene. CDR1 and CDR2 (germline): MDHEN, SYDVKM. The CDR3 length is 14 residues. Between the trimmed V and J ends, which lost 5 bases and 0 bases, there was a span of 10 bases. The CDR3 here is CASSLTGPNYGYTF. CDR3 nucleotides: TGTGCCAGCAGTCTGACCGGGCCTAACTATGGCTACACCTTC.

This rearrangement joins TRBV18 to TRBJ2-7; either TRBD1 or TRBD2 may supply D (5 bases each). CDR1 KGHSH and CDR2 LQKENI come from the germline V gene. The CDR3 length is 12 residues. V was trimmed by 3 bases and J by 7 bases, leaving 10 bases between them. CDR3 DNA: TGTGCCAGCTCACCGAGCGAGGGGGAGCAGTACTTC. Amino acid sequence: CASSPSEGEQYF.

The CDR3 reads CAWSVDRRVYGYTF. The DNA of the CDR3 is TGTGCCTGGAGTGTAGATCGGAGGGTCTATGGCTACACCTTC. The chain is built from TRBV30 and TRBJ1-2, with D hard to call. This CDR3 has 14 amino acids. The germline V and J ends were trimmed by 0 bases and 4 bases, with 12 bases remaining between them. CDR1 is GTSNPN and CDR2 is SVGIG in the germline V gene (reference sequence).

The chain recombines TRBV30 with TRBJ2-3; D gene unclear. Per germline, CDR1 GTSNPN and CDR2 SVGIG (reference sequence). V lost 5 bases to trimming and J lost 1 base, with 13 bases between them. There are 14 residues in the CDR3. The CDR3 sequence: CAWSLYGGTDTQYF. The CDR3 nucleotides are TGTGCCTGGTCGCTATATGGGGGCACAGATACGCAGTATTTT.

As concerns this clone: Within the sample, other DNA sequences also encode this same CDR3. V and J are TRBV28 and TRBJ1-5; D gene uncertain. Deletions cut 6 bases from V and 4 bases from J, with 4 bases between. This CDR3 spans 11 amino acids. Germline CDR1 reads MDHEN; CDR2 reads SYDVKM. The CDR3 DNA follows: TGTGCCAGCAGGGGAAATCAGCCCCAGCATTTT. Translation gives CASRGNQPQHF.

This chain connects TRBV30 to TRBJ2-1, with 12 bases fitting TRBD2. CDR3 size: 14 residues. After removal of 8 bases from V and 2 bases from J, the junction contained 4 bases not matched to a gene. CDR1 is GTSNPN and CDR2 is SVGIG in the germline V gene (reference sequence). The CDR3 is CAHGLAGTYNEQFF. Written as DNA, the CDR3 is TGTGCCCACGGACTAGCGGGGACCTACAATGAGCAGTTCTTC.

This clone appeared a few times. The V call is TRBV18, the J call TRBJ2-1; 10 nucleotides line up with TRBD2. Germline V gene lookup returns CDR1 KGHSH and CDR2 LQKENI. The J segment lost 4 bases and the V segment lost 5 bases, leaving 8 bases of the junction unmatched. This CDR3 spans 16 amino acids. CDR3 protein: CASSYPGTSDYNEQFF. The CDR3 DNA reads as TGTGCCAGCTCATACCCCGGGACTAGCGATTACAATGAGCAGTTCTTC. Filled out from reference TRBV18 and TRBJ2-1, the complete variable domain reads NAGVMQNPRHLVRRRGQEARLRCSPMKGHSHVYWYRQLPEEGLKFMVYLQKENIIDESGMPKERFSAEFPKEGPSILRIQQVVRGDSAAYFCASSYPGTSDYNEQFFGPGTRLTVL.

This chain uses TRBV7-9 with TRBJ2-1; tentative D call: TRBD2 (6 bases). The CDR3 extends over 15 amino acids. Germline V gene lookup returns CDR1 SEHNR and CDR2 FQNEAQ (reference sequence). With 0 bases removed from V and 2 bases from J, the gap between germline ends came to 8 bases. The CDR3 loop is CASSLASGAYNEQFF. For the CDR3, the DNA is TGTGCCAGCAGCTTAGCTAGCGGAGCCTACAATGAGCAGTTCTTC. The full variable domain, completed using reference TRBV7-9 and TRBJ2-1, is DTGVSQNPRHKITKRGQNVTFRCDPISEHNRLYWYRQTLGQGPEFLTYFQNEAQLEKSRLLSDRFSAERPKGSFSTLEIQRTEQGDSAMYLCASSLASGAYNEQFFGPGTRLTVL.

The chain couples TRBV10-3 to TRBJ2-1, with 9 bases lining up with TRBD1. V dropped 2 bases and J dropped 6; count of bases not matched to a gene: 5. Germline V gene sequence: CDR1 ENHRY, CDR2 SYGVKD. The CDR3 loop spans 15 amino acids. CDR3: CAISETGQGTNEQFF. As DNA, the CDR3 is TGTGCCATCAGTGAGACGGGACAGGGTACCAATGAGCAGTTCTTC.

The V gene is TRBV25-1, the J gene TRBJ2-3; D not resolved. The CDR3 length is 12 residues. The V gene's germline CDR1 is MGHDK and CDR2 SYGVNS. Between the trimmed V and J ends, which lost 3 bases and 8 bases, there was a span of 9 bases. CDR3 residues: CASSESRGTQYF. CDR3 coding DNA: TGTGCCAGCAGTGAGTCACGCGGTACGCAGTATTTT.

The chain joins TRBV5-1 to TRBJ1-1; the match to TRBD1 covers 11 bases. Germline V gene sequence: CDR1 SGHRS, CDR2 YFSETQ. The V gene end was trimmed by 4 bases and the J gene end by 1 base; junction bases not matched to a gene: 0. The CDR3 loop spans 14 amino acids. The CDR3 nucleotides read TGCGCCAGCAGCGGACAGGGGGCGAACACTGAAGCTTTCTTT. Amino acid sequence: CASSGQGANTEAFF.

The genes are TRBV28 and TRBJ2-7; 9 bases map to TRBD2. CDR3 length equals 16 residues. CDR1 and CDR2 (germline): MDHEN, SYDVKM. V gave up 7 bases and J gave up 3 bases; unmatched junction bases: 13. In DNA form, the CDR3 reads TGTGCCAGCACCCCTCCCCTTGGGCGGGAGGGCTACGAGCAGTACTTC. Translating gives CASTPPLGREGYEQYF.

This clone was picked up one time. CDR3 DNA: TGTGCCAGCAGTTCCCTAGCGGGAGAGACCCAGTACTTC. It yields the protein CASSSLAGETQYF. The chain is built from TRBV6-5 and TRBJ2-5; 8 nucleotides match TRBD2. This CDR3 is 13 amino acids long. V shed 4 bases, J shed 4 bases, and the junction held 2 bases outside the gene matches. Germline CDR1 and CDR2: MNHEY and SVGAGI.